Listed below are T cell receptor beta chains from one sample, sequenced in a study of T cells in localized non-small cell lung cancer. TCRdb keeps only in-frame clones here, not all; method: immunoSEQ multiplex PCR. This sample yields about 15,000 clones, of which around 85% are seen a single time; around 4.2% belongs to the top ten. Sample: peripheral blood, taken before any cancer treatment. These receptors were taken from a woman between 35 and 75 years old with stage I lung adenocarcinoma. The CDR3 runs from the conserved cysteine through the conserved F or W. D genes are given only for firm matches. Rows give clone size only sometimes, using once, few, many, or a class for an expanded clone.

J gene | clone size | D gene | V gene | CDR3 DNA | CDR3 protein
TRBJ2-3 | NA | TRBD2 | TRBV30 | TGTGCCTGGACCCAGCGGGGGTCCTCCACAGATACGCAGTATTTT | CAWTQRGSSTDTQYF
TRBJ2-6 | once | NA | TRBV16 | TGTGCCAGCAGCCAATACTCTGGGGCCAACGTCCTGACTTTC | CASSQYSGANVLTF
TRBJ1-3 | NA | NA | TRBV6-1 | TGTGCCAGCAGTGAATCGGCCCTTTACTCTGGAAACACCATATATTTT | CASSESALYSGNTIYF
TRBJ1-2 | NA | NA | TRBV6-5 | TGTGCCAGCAGTTACGGCGGCAGGGGAGGATATGGCTACACCTTC | CASSYGGRGGYGYTF
TRBJ1-2 | NA | NA | TRBV28 | TGTGCCAGCAGTTTTTTGGGCGAAGGGTTGAACTATGGCTACACCTTC | CASSFLGEGLNYGYTF
TRBJ2-6 | NA | NA | TRBV5-1 | TGCGCCAGCAGCCCTTCGACAGGAACCATGGCTGGGGCCAACGTCCTGACTTTC | CASSPSTGTMAGANVLTF
TRBJ1-3 | NA | NA | TRBV4-1 | TGCGCCAGCAGCCGCAATACGCAGGGAAACACCATATATTTT | CASSRNTQGNTIYF
TRBJ1-4 | NA | NA | TRBV5-6 | TGTGCCAGCAGCCACCGACTTGGGGGTGAAAAACTGTTTTTT | CASSHRLGGEKLFF
TRBJ2-3 | NA | TRBD2 | TRBV4-1 | TGCGCCAGCAGCCCCCAGGGGGGTAGCGGGGGGGCAAATACGCAGTATTTT | CASSPQGGSGGANTQYF
TRBJ2-3 | once | NA | TRBV2 | TGTGCCAGCAGTCGGGAAAGCACAGATACGCAGTATTTT | CASSRESTDTQYF